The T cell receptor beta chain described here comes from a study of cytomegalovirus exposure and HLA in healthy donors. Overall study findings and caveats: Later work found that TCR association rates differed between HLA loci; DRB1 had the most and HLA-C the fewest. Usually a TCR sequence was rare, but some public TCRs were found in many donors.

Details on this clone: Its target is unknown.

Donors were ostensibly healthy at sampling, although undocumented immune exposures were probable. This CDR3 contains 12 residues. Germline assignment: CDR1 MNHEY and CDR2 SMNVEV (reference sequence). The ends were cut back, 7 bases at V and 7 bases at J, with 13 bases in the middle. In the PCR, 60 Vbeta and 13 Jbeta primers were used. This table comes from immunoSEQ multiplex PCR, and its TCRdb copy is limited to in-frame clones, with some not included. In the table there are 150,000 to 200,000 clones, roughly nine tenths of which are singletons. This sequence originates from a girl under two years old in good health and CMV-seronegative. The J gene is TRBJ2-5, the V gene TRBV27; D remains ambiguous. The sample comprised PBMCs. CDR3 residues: CASISRAGTQYF. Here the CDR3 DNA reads TGTGCCAGCATCTCAAGAGCCGGGACCCAGTACTTC.